The sequence of this T cell receptor (beta chain) was determined in a study of blood T cell repertoires in COVID-19. Study-wide context: The analysed material was cDNA or gDNA that came from T cells, B-cell-depleted T cells, or PBMCs.

In the original analysis: The assay estimated nucleated cells by amplifying reference gene primers. Assay: immunoSEQ multiplex PCR; the TCRdb copy retains only in-frame clones and omits some. The V and J calls and the clone size are those of that table, but D and trimming were determined from the DNA. The sample lists 210,000 or so clones, over 75% seen once, with approximately 5.1% in the top ten. The CDR3 consists of 15 residues. V gave up 3 bases and J gave up 3 bases; unmatched junction bases: 7. Germline CDR1 SGHNT, CDR2 YYREEE (reference sequence). Source material: peripheral blood. The clonotype was recovered from a man between 50 and 59 years old with COVID-19, enrolled during active disease. The chain couples TRBV5-4 to TRBJ1-2; 8 bases agree with TRBD1. The CDR3 nucleotides read TGTGCCAGCAGCTCAAGACAGGGGTTGGACTATGGCTACACCTTC. Amino acids: CASSSRQGLDYGYTF.